The next 28 T cell receptor beta chains were all read from a single sample in a study of blood T cell repertoires in COVID-19. Assay: immunoSEQ multiplex PCR; the TCRdb copy retains only in-frame clones and omits some. The sample contains tens of thousands of clones, 89% of which appear only once. Material for sequencing was peripheral blood. These receptors were taken from a woman older than 75 with active COVID-19.

The chain recombines TRBV4-3 with TRBJ1-2, with 10 bases that match TRBD1. V shed 4 bases and J 3 bases; nucleotides not matched to a gene: 2. This CDR3 contains 14 residues. In germline, CDR1 is LGHNA, CDR2 YSLEER. CDR3 nucleotide sequence: TGCGCCAGCAGCCGTGGACAGGGGGACTATGGCTACACCTTC. Protein sequence: CASSRGQGDYGYTF.

The chain recombines TRBV7-2 with TRBJ2-1, with 7 bases that match TRBD2. V dropped 8 bases and J dropped 7; count of bases not matched to a gene: 11. Germline values: CDR1 SGHTA, CDR2 FQGNSA. This CDR3 contains 14 residues. The CDR3 DNA reads as TGTGCCAGCGGGTCCCGGCGGGGGAGGAATGAGCAGTTCTTC. Protein: CASGSRRGRNEQFF.

The rearrangement links TRBV28 to TRBJ1-1; D may be TRBD1 (5 bases). Per the germline V gene, CDR1 is MDHEN and CDR2 is SYDVKM. V was shortened by 7 bases and J by 0 bases, with 15 bases between the two germline ends. The CDR3 sequence is 15 residues long. In nucleotides, the CDR3 is TGTGCCAGCAAACCAGGGTTTTCCGTGAACACTGAAGCTTTCTTT. Protein: CASKPGFSVNTEAFF.

This sequence joins TRBV5-4 and TRBJ2-7, with D possibly matching TRBD1 (6 bases). With 3 bases removed from V and 0 bases from J, the gap between germline ends came to 13 bases. There are 15 residues in the CDR3. Germline-derived CDR1 and CDR2 are SGHNT and YYREEE (reference sequence). The CDR3 here is CASSSTGGASYEQYF. The CDR3 bases are TGTGCCAGCAGCTCGACAGGTGGGGCCTCCTACGAGCAGTACTTC.

V gene TRBV2 combines with J gene TRBJ2-7; D may be TRBD2 (5 bases). This CDR3 has 17 amino acids. The ends were cut back, 4 bases at V and 5 bases at J, with 24 bases in the middle. Germline V gives CDR1 SNHLY, CDR2 FYNNEI. CDR3 DNA: TGTGCCAGCAGTGTAACGTTTGTCCGGGAAGGAGTGGACGAGCAGTACTTC. Translation: CASSVTFVREGVDEQYF.

This clone was picked up one time. V and J are TRBV6-2 or TRBV6-3 and TRBJ1-1; 10 bases map to TRBD1. Germline assignment: CDR1 MNHEY and CDR2 SVGEGT. V shed 4 bases and J 5 bases; nucleotides not matched to a gene: 4. The CDR3 extends over 14 amino acids. The CDR3, as DNA: TGTGCCAGCAGTTGGACAGGGGGTGGTACTGAAGCTTTCTTT. Amino acids: CASSWTGGGTEAFF.

J is TRBJ2-7 and V is TRBV28, with D unclear. Deletions cut 3 bases from V and 7 bases from J, with 7 bases between. The CDR3 has 11 amino acids. The germline V gene has CDR1 MDHEN and CDR2 SYDVKM. DNA of the CDR3: TGTGCCAGCAGTTTTTTTAGAGAGCAGTACTTC. As protein: CASSFFREQYF.

V usage is TRBV30 and J usage is TRBJ2-1, with 13 bases identical to TRBD2. Looked up from germline, CDR1 is GTSNPN and CDR2 is SVGIG (reference sequence). CDR3 length: 14 amino acids. V lost 4 bases, J lost 9 bases, and 6 bases stayed unmatched. The CDR3: CAWTGLAGVSEQFF. In nucleotides, the CDR3 is TGTGCCTGGACCGGACTAGCGGGAGTTAGTGAGCAGTTCTTC.

The genes are TRBV18 and TRBJ1-1; D call uncertain. CDR3 size: 14 residues. Between the trimmed V and J ends, which lost 2 bases and 0 bases, there was a span of 7 bases. CDR1 and CDR2 (germline): KGHSH, LQKENI. CDR3: CASSPDGVNTEAFF. CDR3 in DNA: TGTGCCAGCTCACCAGACGGGGTGAACACTGAAGCTTTCTTT. The full variable domain, with the rest looked up from reference TRBV18 and TRBJ1-1, is NAGVMQNPRHLVRRRGQEARLRCSPMKGHSHVYWYRQLPEEGLKFMVYLQKENIIDESGMPKERFSAEFPKEGPSILRIQQVVRGDSAAYFCASSPDGVNTEAFFGQGTRLTVV.

The V gene is TRBV6-2 or TRBV6-3, the J gene TRBJ2-1; 9 nucleotides agree with TRBD2. Germline CDR1 MNHEY, CDR2 SVGEGT. This CDR3 region has 17 residues. J was trimmed by 0 bases and V by 0 bases; bases with no gene match: 3. This CDR3 reads CASSYSSGSASYNEQFF. Here the CDR3 DNA reads TGTGCCAGCAGTTACTCTAGCGGGAGCGCCTCCTACAATGAGCAGTTCTTC.

CDR3 sequence: CASSLYVRGRGSYNEQFF. The CDR3 DNA is TGTGCCAGCAGCTTATACGTCAGGGGGAGAGGGTCTTACAATGAGCAGTTCTTC. The rearrangement uses TRBV7-2 and TRBJ2-1, with 7 bases identical to TRBD1. Trimming removed 2 bases from V and 4 bases from J; junction bases left unmatched: 14. The CDR3 spans 18 residues. Germline CDR1 and CDR2: SGHTA and FQGNSA.

The CDR3 loop reads CASSLITGGGHEQFF. In DNA, the CDR3 is TGTGCCAGCAGCTTGATCACAGGGGGTGGTCATGAGCAGTTCTTC. The chain couples TRBV5-6 to TRBJ2-1, with 8 positions matching TRBD1. The V gene's germline CDR1 is SGHDT and CDR2 YYEEEE. The CDR3 consists of 15 residues. V trimming: 1 base; J trimming: 8 bases; junction bases outside the gene matches: 8.

The rearrangement uses TRBV6-2 or TRBV6-3 and TRBJ1-2, with TRBD1 as a possible D gene (6 bases). Between the trimmed V and J ends, which lost 2 bases and 1 base, there was a span of 14 bases. Germline loops: CDR1 MNHEY, CDR2 SVGEGT. The CDR3 totals 16 residues. The CDR3 protein is CASSYQGQLNNYGYTF. CDR3 nucleotides: TGTGCCAGCAGTTACCAGGGACAACTTAATAACTATGGCTACACCTTC.

The CDR3 is CASSLTDNKENIQYF. The DNA for the CDR3 is TGTGCCAGCAGCTTAACAGATAACAAAGAAAACATTCAGTACTTC. The genes are TRBV11-2 and TRBJ2-4; D remains ambiguous. The CDR3 length is 15 residues. From germline, CDR1 is SGHAT and CDR2 FQNNGV. Trimming shortened V by 2 bases and J by 5 bases, and 13 bases separated the two germline ends.

V is TRBV5-1 and J is TRBJ2-3, with D maybe TRBD2 (6 bases). V lost 4 bases and J 2 bases, leaving 11 bases between the germline ends. The CDR3 contains 14 residues. Germline CDR1 reads SGHRS; CDR2 reads YFSETQ. CDR3 DNA: TGCGCCAGCAGCGCGGGACCGCACACAGATACGCAGTATTTT. Translating it yields CASSAGPHTDTQYF.

CDR3 loop: CASSSPPTDTQYF. The CDR3 DNA is TGTGCCAGCAGTTCTCCTCCGACAGATACGCAGTATTTT. The genes are TRBV12-3 or TRBV12-4 and TRBJ2-3; D uncertain. V shed 4 bases and J shed 3 bases, with 8 bases lying between them. The CDR3 has 13 amino acids.

This clone was counted once. The chain recombines TRBV7-9 with TRBJ1-1; tentatively, D is TRBD1 (5 bases). Germline lookup yields CDR1 SEHNR and CDR2 FQNEAQ (reference sequence). This CDR3 has 16 amino acids. The germline V and J ends were trimmed by 0 bases and 1 base, with 12 bases remaining between them. This CDR3 is CASSLARGRSNTEAFF. Written as DNA, the CDR3 is TGTGCCAGCAGCTTAGCGCGGGGACGGTCGAACACTGAAGCTTTCTTT.

The chain is built from TRBV28 and TRBJ2-1; 7 nucleotides align to TRBD1. There are 15 residues in the CDR3. CDR1 is MDHEN and CDR2 is SYDVKM in the germline V gene. V lost 4 bases and J lost 3; bases outside the gene matches: 6. CDR3 DNA sequence: TGTGCCAGCAGTTCCTTCGACAGGGACTACAATGAGCAGTTCTTC. It specifies CASSSFDRDYNEQFF.

V usage is TRBV15 and J usage is TRBJ1-2, with 9 nucleotides matching TRBD1. The CDR3 is made up of 16 amino acids. V lost 3 bases, J lost 7 bases, and 12 bases stayed unmatched. Germline assignment: CDR1 LNHNV and CDR2 YYDKDF (reference sequence). The CDR3 here is CATSSILGTGHSGYTF. The CDR3 DNA follows: TGTGCCACCAGCAGTATCCTCGGGACAGGGCATAGTGGCTACACCTTC.

The CDR3, as DNA: TGTGCCAGCTCACCACTGAGGGGGCCAGGATCACCCCTCCACTTT. Encoded protein: CASSPLRGPGSPLHF. The chain carries TRBV18 and TRBJ1-6; 7 nucleotides match TRBD1. The length of the CDR3 is 15 residues. J lost 10 bases, V lost 1 base, and 7 bases had no gene match. CDR1 is KGHSH and CDR2 is LQKENI in the germline V gene.

V gene TRBV6-4 combines with J gene TRBJ2-1; 10 nucleotides line up with TRBD2. Germline V gene data show CDR1 as MRHNA and CDR2 as SNTAGT. This CDR3 region has 17 residues. V was clipped by 3 bases and J by 9 bases; unmatched bases: 14. CDR3 region: CASSEGGRLAGLSEQFF. In nucleotides, the CDR3 is TGTGCCAGCAGTGAGGGGGGACGACTAGCGGGTCTGTCTGAGCAGTTCTTC.

The chain couples TRBV6-5 to TRBJ1-2, with TRBD1 identical over 7 bases. The CDR3 contains 13 residues. The germline gives CDR1 MNHEY, CDR2 SVGAGI. The ends lost 6 bases at V and 5 bases at J; junction bases unmatched: 6. CDR3 residues: CASRSDRRYGYTF. The CDR3 DNA reads as TGTGCCAGCAGATCGGACAGGCGATATGGCTACACCTTC.

The V and J genes are TRBV10-3 and TRBJ2-1, with 9 bases fitting TRBD2. Looked up from germline, CDR1 is ENHRY and CDR2 is SYGVKD. Germline trimming cut 0 bases from V and 6 bases from J; bases unmatched to any gene: 6. The CDR3 spans 16 residues. CDR3 loop: CAISESYSGRGNEQFF. In nucleotides, the CDR3 is TGTGCCATCAGTGAGTCTTATAGCGGGAGAGGCAATGAGCAGTTCTTC.

This sequence joins TRBV4-2 and TRBJ2-7, with 10 bases that match TRBD1. V shed 7 bases and J 1 base; nucleotides not matched to a gene: 7. Germline-derived CDR1 and CDR2 are LGHNA and YNFKEQ. This CDR3 region has 15 residues. CDR3 loop: CASTQGTGDSYEQYF. The CDR3 DNA reads TGTGCCAGCACCCAGGGGACAGGGGATTCCTACGAGCAGTACTTC.

The table lists this clone with a count of one. V usage is TRBV29-1 and J usage is TRBJ2-5; D may be TRBD2 (6 bases). V lost 5 bases, J lost 4 bases, and 11 bases lay in between. From germline, CDR1 is SQVTM and CDR2 ANQGSEA. This CDR3 has 12 residues. The CDR3 here is CSVTRGRETQYF. In DNA form, the CDR3 reads TGCAGCGTTACCCGGGGGAGAGAGACCCAGTACTTC.

The V gene is TRBV5-1, the J gene TRBJ2-7, with 9 bases aligning to TRBD2. CDR3 size: 15 residues. In germline, CDR1 is SGHRS, CDR2 YFSETQ. V lost 1 base to trimming and J lost 4 bases; unmatched junction nucleotides: 6. This chain's CDR3 is CASSLSLAGIYEQYF. The CDR3 region has the DNA TGCGCCAGCAGCTTGAGTCTAGCGGGGATTTACGAGCAGTACTTC.

This sequence joins TRBV6-2 or TRBV6-3 and TRBJ2-1; D gene unclear. V was cut by 0 bases and J by 4 bases, with 10 bases left in between. The germline V gene encodes CDR1 MNHEY and CDR2 SVGEGT. CDR3 length: 15 residues. The CDR3 protein is CASSYSPPLYNEQFF. The CDR3 DNA reads TGTGCCAGCAGTTACTCTCCGCCCCTATACAATGAGCAGTTCTTC.

This chain uses TRBV9 with TRBJ2-7; maybe TRBD1 (5 bases). The V end lost 0 bases, the J end lost 3 bases, and 13 bases lay between the germline ends. There are 15 residues in the CDR3. CDR1 and CDR2 from the germline V gene are SGDLS and YYNGEE. DNA for the CDR3: TGTGCCAGCAGCGTAGCTACAGGAGTTTTCTACGAGCAGTACTTC. Amino acid sequence: CASSVATGVFYEQYF.